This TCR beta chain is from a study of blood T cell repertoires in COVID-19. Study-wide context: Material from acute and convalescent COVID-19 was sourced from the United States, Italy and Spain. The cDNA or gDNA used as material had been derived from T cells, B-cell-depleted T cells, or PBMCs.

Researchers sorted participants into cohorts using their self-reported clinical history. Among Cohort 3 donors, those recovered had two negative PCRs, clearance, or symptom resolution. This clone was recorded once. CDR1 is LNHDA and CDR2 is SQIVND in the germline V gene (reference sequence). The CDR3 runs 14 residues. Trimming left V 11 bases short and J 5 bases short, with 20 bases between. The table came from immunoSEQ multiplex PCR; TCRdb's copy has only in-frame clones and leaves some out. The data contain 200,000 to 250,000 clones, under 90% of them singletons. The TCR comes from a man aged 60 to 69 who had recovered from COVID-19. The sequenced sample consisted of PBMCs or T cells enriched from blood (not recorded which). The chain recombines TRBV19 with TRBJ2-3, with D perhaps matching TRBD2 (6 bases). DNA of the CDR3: TGTGCCTGCCGCACCTCTAGCGCCAAAGATACGCAGTATTTT. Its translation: CACRTSSAKDTQYF.